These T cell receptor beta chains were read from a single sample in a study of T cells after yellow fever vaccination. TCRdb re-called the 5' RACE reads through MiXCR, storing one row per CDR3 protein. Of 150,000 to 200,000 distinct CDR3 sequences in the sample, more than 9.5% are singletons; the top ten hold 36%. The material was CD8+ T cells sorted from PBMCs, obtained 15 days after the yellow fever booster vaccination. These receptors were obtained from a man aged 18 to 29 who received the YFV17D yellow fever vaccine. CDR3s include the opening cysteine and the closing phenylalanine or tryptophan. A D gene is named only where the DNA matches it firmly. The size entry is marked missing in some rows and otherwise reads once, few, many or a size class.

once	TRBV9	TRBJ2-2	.	CASSPGLTGELFF	TGTGCCAGCAGCCCAGGGTTGACCGGGGAGCTGTTTTTT
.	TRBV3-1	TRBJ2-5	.	CASSQDFELRSQETQYF	TGTGCCAGCAGCCAAGATTTCGAGTTGCGCAGCCAAGAGACCCAGTACTTC
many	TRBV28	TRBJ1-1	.	CASRNRGDTEAFF	TGTGCCAGCAGAAACCGGGGGGACACTGAAGCTTTCTTT
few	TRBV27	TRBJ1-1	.	CASSFGGSEAFF	TGTGCCAGCAGTTTTGGGGGATCTGAAGCTTTCTTT
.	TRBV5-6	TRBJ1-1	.	CASSWMGANTEAFF	TGTGCCAGCAGCTGGATGGGGGCGAACACTGAAGCTTTCTTT
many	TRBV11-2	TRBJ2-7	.	CASSYQILEQYF	TGTGCCAGCAGCTACCAAATCTTGGAGCAGTACTTC
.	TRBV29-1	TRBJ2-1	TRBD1	CSVVQGAGNEQFF	TGCAGCGTTGTGCAGGGGGCAGGCAATGAGCAGTTCTTC
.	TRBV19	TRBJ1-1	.	CASSAGEAFF	TGTGCCAGTAGTGCCGGGGAAGCTTTCTTT
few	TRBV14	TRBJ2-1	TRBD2	CASSQERWTRREEQFF	TGTGCCAGCAGCCAAGAGCGGTGGACTAGGCGGGAGGAGCAGTTCTTC
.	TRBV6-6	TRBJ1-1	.	CASRSGLYTEAFF	TGTGCCAGCAGATCAGGGCTTTACACTGAAGCTTTCTTT
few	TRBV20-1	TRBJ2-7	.	CSARLAAHSYEQYF	TGCAGTGCCCGTCTCGCGGCCCACTCCTACGAGCAGTACTTC
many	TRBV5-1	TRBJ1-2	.	CASSLVSGAYGYTF	TGCGCCAGCAGCTTGGTATCAGGGGCCTATGGCTACACCTTC
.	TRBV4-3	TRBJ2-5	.	CASSQDSGVGETQYF	TGCGCCAGCAGCCAAGATTCGGGTGTTGGAGAGACCCAGTACTTC
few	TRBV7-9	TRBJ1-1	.	CASSLALTAPHEAFF	TGTGCCAGCAGCTTAGCCTTAACAGCTCCCCATGAAGCTTTCTTT
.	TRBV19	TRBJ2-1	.	CASSLSGRLNEQFF	TGTGCCAGTAGCCTTTCGGGTAGGCTCAATGAGCAGTTCTTC
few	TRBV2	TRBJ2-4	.	CASSPNVGENIQYF	TGTGCCAGCAGTCCTAACGTCGGAGAAAACATTCAGTACTTC
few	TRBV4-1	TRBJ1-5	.	CASRLSHLGAGQPQHF	TGCGCCAGCCGTCTTTCCCACTTGGGGGCAGGCCAGCCCCAGCATTTT
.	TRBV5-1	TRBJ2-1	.	CASSLGGLLGHEQFF	TGCGCCAGCAGCTTGGGGGGACTCCTCGGGCATGAGCAGTTCTTC
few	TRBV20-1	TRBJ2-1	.	CSARGGEISYNEQFF	TGCAGTGCTAGAGGCGGGGAGATCTCCTACAATGAGCAGTTCTTC
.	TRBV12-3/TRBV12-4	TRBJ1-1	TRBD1	CASSLTGYTEAFF	TGTGCCAGCAGTTTGACAGGGTATACTGAAGCTTTCTTT
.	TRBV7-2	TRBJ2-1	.	CASSVGTEQFF	TGTGCCAGCAGCGTCGGGACTGAGCAGTTCTTC
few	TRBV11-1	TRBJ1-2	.	CASSFNTNYGYTF	TGTGCCAGCAGCTTCAACACTAACTATGGCTACACCTTC
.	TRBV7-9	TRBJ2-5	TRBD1	CASSLSRGLQETQYF	TGTGCCAGCAGCCTAAGCAGGGGGCTCCAAGAGACCCAGTACTTC
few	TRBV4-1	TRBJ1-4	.	CASSPGPVPNEKLFF	TGCGCCAGCAGCCCCGGTCCGGTTCCTAATGAAAAACTGTTTTTT
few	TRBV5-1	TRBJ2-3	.	CASSSIGSDTQYF	TGCGCCAGCAGCTCAATCGGTTCGGATACGCAGTATTTT
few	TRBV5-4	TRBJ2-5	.	CASSLEETETQYF	TGTGCCAGCAGCTTGGAGGAGACGGAGACCCAGTACTTC
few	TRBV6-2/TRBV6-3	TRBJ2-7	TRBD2	CASSYSVGLAIYEQYF	TGTGCCAGCAGTTACTCGGTGGGACTAGCGATTTACGAGCAGTACTTC
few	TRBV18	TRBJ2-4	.	CASSPGGTQNIQYF	TGTGCCAGCTCACCCGGGGGCACCCAAAACATTCAGTACTTC
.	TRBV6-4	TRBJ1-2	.	CASSETGSGGYTF	TGTGCCAGCAGCGAAACAGGTTCGGGCGGCTACACCTTC
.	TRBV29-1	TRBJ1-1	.	CSVVRGAETEAFF	TGCAGCGTTGTTAGGGGCGCGGAGACTGAAGCTTTCTTT
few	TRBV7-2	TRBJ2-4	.	CASSLTPWGPADIQYF	TGTGCCAGCAGCTTAACCCCGTGGGGGCCGGCGGACATTCAGTACTTC
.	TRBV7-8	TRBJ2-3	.	CASSRRVPADTQYF	TGTGCCAGCAGCCGAAGGGTCCCCGCAGATACGCAGTATTTT
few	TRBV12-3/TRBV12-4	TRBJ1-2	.	CASSLGARNPNYGYTF	TGTGCCAGCAGTTTAGGCGCGCGCAATCCTAACTATGGCTACACCTTC
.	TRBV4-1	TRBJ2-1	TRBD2	CASSQFSGGGDNEQFF	TGCGCCAGCAGCCAATTTAGCGGGGGGGGCGACAATGAGCAGTTCTTC
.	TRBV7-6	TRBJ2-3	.	CASSEERTDTQYF	TGTGCCAGCAGCGAGGAACGCACAGATACGCAGTATTTT
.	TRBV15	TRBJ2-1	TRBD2	CATGPTSGGGNEQFF	TGTGCCACCGGACCGACTAGCGGGGGTGGTAATGAGCAGTTCTTC
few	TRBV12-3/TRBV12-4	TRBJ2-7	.	CASSDGGGDRYEQYF	TGTGCCAGCAGCGACGGGGGCGGGGATCGTTACGAGCAGTACTTC
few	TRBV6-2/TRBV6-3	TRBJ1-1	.	CASRQVLNTEAFF	TGTGCCAGCAGACAGGTCCTTAACACTGAAGCTTTCTTT
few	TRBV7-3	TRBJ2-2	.	CASSLDDTGELFF	TGTGCCAGCAGCTTGGATGACACCGGGGAGCTGTTTTTT
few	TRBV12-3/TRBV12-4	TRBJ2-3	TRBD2	CASKGRGTDTQYF	TGTGCCAGCAAGGGGCGGGGGACAGATACGCAGTATTTT
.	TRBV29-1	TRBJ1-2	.	CSGLQGGPYGYTF	TGCAGCGGTCTCCAGGGAGGGCCGTATGGCTACACCTTC
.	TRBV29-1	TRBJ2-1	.	CSVERGSYNEQFF	TGCAGCGTTGAGCGGGGCTCCTACAATGAGCAGTTCTTC
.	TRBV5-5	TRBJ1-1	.	CASSWAGPEAFF	TGTGCCAGCAGCTGGGCAGGGCCTGAAGCTTTCTTT
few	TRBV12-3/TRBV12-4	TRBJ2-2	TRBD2	CASSSGGRNTGELFF	TGTGCCAGCAGTAGCGGGGGGAGGAACACCGGGGAGCTGTTTTTT
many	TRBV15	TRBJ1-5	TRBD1	CATSRVPRTGHYSNQPQHF	TGTGCCACCAGCAGAGTTCCCAGGACAGGGCACTATAGCAATCAGCCCCAGCATTTT
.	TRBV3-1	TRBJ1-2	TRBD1	CASSSRDREGYTF	TGTGCCAGCAGCTCCAGGGACAGGGAAGGCTACACCTTC
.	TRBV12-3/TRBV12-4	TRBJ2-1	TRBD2	CASSASGGGYNEQFF	TGTGCCAGCAGTGCCAGCGGGGGGGGCTACAATGAGCAGTTCTTC
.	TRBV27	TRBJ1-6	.	CASSFLQGNSPLHF	TGTGCCAGCAGTTTCCTACAGGGAAATTCACCCCTCCACTTT
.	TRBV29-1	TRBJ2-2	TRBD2	CSVGLAGNTGELFF	TGCAGCGTCGGACTAGCGGGGAATACCGGGGAGCTGTTTTTT
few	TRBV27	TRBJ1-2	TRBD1	CASSFHPYRGRVGYTF	TGTGCCAGCAGTTTTCACCCCTACAGGGGGCGCGTGGGCTACACCTTC
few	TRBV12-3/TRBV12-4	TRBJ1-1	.	CASGERVGLNTEAFF	TGTGCCAGCGGGGAGCGGGTAGGGCTGAACACTGAAGCTTTCTTT
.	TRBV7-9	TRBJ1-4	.	CASSGEYRSEKLFF	TGTGCCAGCAGCGGGGAGTATAGATCTGAAAAACTGTTTTTT
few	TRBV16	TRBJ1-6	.	CASSQFTRQSGSPLHF	TGTGCCAGCAGCCAATTTACTAGACAGTCTGGTTCACCCCTCCACTTT
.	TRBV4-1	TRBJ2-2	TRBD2	CASSQVAASGGPGTGELFF	TGCGCCAGCAGCCAAGTTGCGGCGAGCGGGGGTCCTGGCACCGGGGAGCTGTTTTTT